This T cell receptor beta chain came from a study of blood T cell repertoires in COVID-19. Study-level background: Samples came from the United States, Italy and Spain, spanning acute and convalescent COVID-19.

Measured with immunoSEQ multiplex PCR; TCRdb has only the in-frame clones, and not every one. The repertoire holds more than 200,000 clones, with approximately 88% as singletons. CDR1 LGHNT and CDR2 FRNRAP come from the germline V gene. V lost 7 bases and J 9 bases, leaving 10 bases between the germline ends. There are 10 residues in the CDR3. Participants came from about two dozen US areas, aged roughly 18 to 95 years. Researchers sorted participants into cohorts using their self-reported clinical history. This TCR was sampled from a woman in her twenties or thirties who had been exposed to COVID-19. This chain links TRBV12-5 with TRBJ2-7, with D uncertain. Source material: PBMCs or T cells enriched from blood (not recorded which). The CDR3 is CASAGEAQYF. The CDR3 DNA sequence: TGTGCTAGTGCCGGAGAGGCGCAGTACTTC.